These 27 T cell receptor beta chains share one sample of origin, sequenced in a study of identical twins. TCRdb re-derived calls from the 5' RACE reads in MiXCR, one entry per CDR3 protein. Of 400,000 to 650,000 distinct CDR3 sequences in the sample, around 20% were seen once. These data are also associated with another study on T cells expressing NK-cell markers.

The sample taken for sequencing was CD4+ T cells sorted from blood. Every receptor here comes from a woman younger than 30 in good health.

The V and J genes are TRBV7-9 and TRBJ2-7, with D hard to call. Between the trimmed V and J ends, which lost 3 bases and 5 bases, there was a span of 5 bases. The CDR3 runs 11 residues. Germline lookup yields CDR1 SEHNR and CDR2 FQNEAQ (reference sequence). This CDR3 is CASSFQNEQYF. In nucleotides, the CDR3 is TGTGCCAGCAGCTTTCAGAACGAGCAGTACTTC.

The chain is built from TRBV12-3 or TRBV12-4 and TRBJ1-5, with D maybe TRBD1 (5 bases). V was shortened by 5 bases and J by 1 base, with 18 bases between the two germline ends. The CDR3 runs 17 residues. CDR3 protein: CASSLRAGGESNQPQHF. The DNA for the CDR3 is TGTGCCAGCAGTCTCCGAGCGGGGGGGGAAAGCAATCAGCCCCAGCATTTT.

This clonotype was seen ten or more times. This sequence joins TRBV12-3 or TRBV12-4 and TRBJ2-1, with 14 bases lining up with TRBD2. This CDR3 contains 14 residues. V lost 6 bases, J lost 6 bases, and 1 base stayed unmatched. The CDR3 DNA reads TGTGCCAGCAGGGGACTAGCGGGAGCCAATGAGCAGTTCTTC. Translation: CASRGLAGANEQFF.

This clonotype came up many times. The rearrangement joins TRBV20-1 to TRBJ2-7, with D tentatively TRBD1 (6 bases). Germline V gene data show CDR1 as DFQATT and CDR2 as SNEGSKA (reference sequence). V was trimmed by 3 bases and J by 2 bases, leaving 14 bases between them. The CDR3 length is 14 residues. The CDR3 nucleotides read TGCAGTGCTAGCCCCACAGGGAACCCCTACGAGCAGTACTTC. It translates to CSASPTGNPYEQYF.

The table lists this clonotype with a few counts. This chain joins TRBV19 and TRBJ2-7, with 10 bases that match TRBD1. CDR1 and CDR2 (germline): LNHDA, SQIVND (reference sequence). There are 13 residues in the CDR3. Trimming cost V 4 bases and J 9 bases; bases outside gene matches: 6. DNA for the CDR3: TGTGCCAGTAGTAAACCGGGACAGGGGACGCAGTACTTC. The encoded protein is CASSKPGQGTQYF.

CDR3 in DNA: TGTGCCAGCAGCCAAGGGACAGGGCAGGGCAATCAGCCCCAGCATTTT. This gives the protein CASSQGTGQGNQPQHF. The gene calls are TRBV5-5 and TRBJ1-5, with 9 nucleotides matching TRBD1. The CDR3 contains 16 residues. Trimming took 4 bases from V and 2 from J; bases not matched to a gene: 7. The germline V gene encodes CDR1 SGHKS and CDR2 YYEKEE (reference sequence).

The CDR3 reads CSAVRGGREQYF. Here the CDR3 DNA reads TGCAGTGCGGTTCGGGGGGGAAGAGAGCAGTACTTC. This chain joins TRBV20-1 and TRBJ2-7; 8 bases line up with TRBD2. From germline, CDR1 is DFQATT and CDR2 SNEGSKA (reference sequence). This CDR3 region has 12 residues. The junction had 8 bases not matched to a gene; V was cut back by 6 bases and J by 7 bases.

V is TRBV7-2 and J is TRBJ2-3; maybe TRBD2 (6 bases). V dropped 6 bases and J dropped 6 bases, with 22 bases sitting between them. The CDR3 runs 16 residues. Per the germline V gene, CDR1 is SGHTA and CDR2 is FQGNSA. The CDR3 is CASSLMGGAPGDTQYF. The CDR3 DNA reads as TGTGCCAGCAGTCTAATGGGCGGGGCCCCGGGGGATACGCAGTATTTT.

A remark on this clonotype: This may arise from a read error, as a much more abundant clone is one base away. This rearrangement joins TRBV10-3 to TRBJ1-2; TRBD1 aligns across 12 bases. Per the germline V gene, CDR1 is ENHRY and CDR2 is SYGVKD. The length of the CDR3 is 20 residues. The CDR3 protein is CAIRPSSGTGGAPDPYDYTF. The CDR3 region has the DNA TGTGCCATCAGACCTTCGTCCGGGACAGGGGGCGCCCCTGATCCCTATGACTACACCTTC.

J is TRBJ2-5 and V is TRBV5-1, with D possibly matching TRBD1 (6 bases). Germline V gene data show CDR1 as SGHRS and CDR2 as YFSETQ. CDR3 length: 15 amino acids. V lost 4 bases and J 2 bases, leaving 15 bases between the germline ends. DNA of the CDR3: TGCGCCAGCAGCAGGGGGAGCAGGGAGCAAGAGACCCAGTACTTC. It yields the protein CASSRGSREQETQYF. The full variable domain, its missing parts supplied by reference TRBV5-1 and TRBJ2-5, is KAGVTQTPRYLIKTRGQQVTLSCSPISGHRSVSWYQQTPGQGLQFLFEYFSETQRNKGNFPGRFSGRQFSNSRSEMNVSTLELGDSALYLCASSRGSREQETQYFGPGTRLLVL.

This clonotype was seen a few times. The V call is TRBV12-3 or TRBV12-4, the J call TRBJ2-7; D is undetermined. CDR3 length equals 11 residues. The V and J ends lost 6 bases and 4 bases respectively, with 7 bases between them. The CDR3 coding sequence is TGTGCCAGCAGACCCCATTACGAGCAGTACTTC. Translating it yields CASRPHYEQYF.

In its sample, this clonotype was seen a few times. The rearrangement uses TRBV27 and TRBJ2-7; TRBD1 or TRBD2 may be the D gene (5 bases each). Trimming took 5 bases from V and 3 from J, leaving 17 bases between them. This CDR3 has 15 amino acids. CDR1 MNHEY and CDR2 SMNVEV come from the germline V gene (reference sequence). Written as DNA, the CDR3 is TGTGCCAGCAGTGCCCGCAGGGTAGCGCGCTACGAGCAGTACTTC. It yields the protein CASSARRVARYEQYF.

This clonotype was seen a handful of times. The chain couples TRBV6-2 or TRBV6-3 to TRBJ2-6, with TRBD1 matching over 9 bases. The ends lost 5 bases at V and 0 bases at J; junction bases unmatched: 11. The CDR3 sequence is 19 residues long. Germline values: CDR1 MNHEY, CDR2 SVGEGT. This CDR3 reads CASSPLDRGLYSGANVLTF. The CDR3, as DNA: TGTGCCAGCAGTCCCCTGGACAGGGGACTTTACTCTGGGGCCAACGTCCTGACTTTC.

This clonotype appeared a few times. V is TRBV12-3 or TRBV12-4 and J is TRBJ2-7; a weak D match, TRBD1 (6 bases). The CDR3 length is 17 residues. V was clipped by 8 bases and J by 2 bases, with 25 bases between them. This CDR3 is CASGRGTRTALTYEQYF. The DNA for the CDR3 is TGTGCCAGCGGGAGAGGGACGAGGACAGCCTTGACCTACGAGCAGTACTTC.

The J gene is TRBJ1-1, the V gene TRBV30; D is ambiguous. Between the trimmed V and J ends, which lost 6 bases and 9 bases, there was a span of 14 bases. Germline values: CDR1 GTSNPN, CDR2 SVGIG (reference sequence). The CDR3 has 11 amino acids. CDR3 sequence: CACWAANQAFF. The CDR3 bases are TGTGCCTGTTGGGCAGCCAATCAAGCTTTCTTT.

J is TRBJ2-2 and V is TRBV9; maybe TRBD2 (5 bases). The CDR3 has 19 residues. Germline CDR1 SGDLS, CDR2 YYNGEE. With 3 bases removed from V and 0 bases from J, the gap between germline ends came to 21 bases. The CDR3 region is CASSALGRAVITNTGELFF. For the CDR3, the DNA is TGTGCCAGCAGCGCACTAGGGCGGGCGGTTATCACGAACACCGGGGAGCTGTTTTTT.

This chain connects TRBV5-1 to TRBJ1-1; no firm D call. The germline V gene encodes CDR1 SGHRS and CDR2 YFSETQ. V gave up 1 base and J gave up 4 bases, with 8 bases separating them. The CDR3 is made up of 13 amino acids. CDR3 sequence: CASSLLQLTEAFF. In nucleotides, the CDR3 is TGCGCCAGCAGCTTGTTACAGCTCACTGAAGCTTTCTTT.

This clonotype was detected a few times. The V and J genes are TRBV29-1 and TRBJ1-1, with 11 bases identical to TRBD1. This CDR3 has 13 residues. The J segment lost 11 bases and the V segment lost 5 bases, leaving 10 bases of the junction unmatched. Germline V gene lookup returns CDR1 SQVTM and CDR2 ANQGSEA. In DNA, the CDR3 is TGCAGCGTTAATCATCGGGACAGGGGGGCCGCTTTCTTT. The encoded protein is CSVNHRDRGAAFF.

This clonotype was found many times. The chain employs TRBV3-1 and TRBJ2-3, with no clear D. This CDR3 has 11 amino acids. V lost 3 bases and J 5 bases, leaving 3 bases between the germline ends. CDR1 LGHDT and CDR2 YNNKEL come from the germline V gene (reference sequence). CDR3 sequence: CASSQGDTQYF. CDR3 coding DNA: TGTGCCAGCAGCCAGGGAGATACGCAGTATTTT.

This clonotype was seen at least ten times. The V and J genes are TRBV30 and TRBJ2-7, with TRBD2 matching 9 bases. The V and J ends lost 1 base and 5 bases, in that order; junction bases with no gene match: 9. The CDR3 runs 15 residues. Germline values: CDR1 GTSNPN, CDR2 SVGIG (reference sequence). CDR3 nucleotides: TGTGCCTGGAGTGGGGTTAGCGGGAGCGTCGACGAGCAGTACTTC. Protein sequence: CAWSGVSGSVDEQYF.

This clonotype turned up a few times. The rearrangement uses TRBV20-1 and TRBJ2-1; D is unresolved. The germline V gene encodes CDR1 DFQATT and CDR2 SNEGSKA (reference sequence). The length of the CDR3 is 11 residues. V was clipped by 5 bases and J by 9 bases, with 11 bases between them. CDR3 in DNA: TGCAGTGCTGGTCTAGGGCGTGAGCAGTTCTTC. The encoded protein is CSAGLGREQFF.

The gene calls are TRBV5-6 and TRBJ2-7, with 9 positions matching TRBD1. The V segment lost 8 bases and the J segment 5 bases; nucleotides outside the gene matches: 8. The CDR3 runs 13 residues. Germline lookup yields CDR1 SGHDT and CDR2 YYEEEE. CDR3 amino acids: CASDRQGVHEQYF. The CDR3 DNA reads as TGTGCCAGTGACAGACAGGGGGTGCACGAGCAGTACTTC.

There are a few counts of this clonotype. This chain joins TRBV7-2 and TRBJ2-3, with D unresolved. The CDR3 length is 13 residues. V was cut by 1 base and J by 5 bases, with 7 bases left in between. Germline lookup yields CDR1 SGHTA and CDR2 FQGNSA. CDR3 sequence (DNA): TGTGCCAGCAGCTTAGTTCGATTAGATACGCAGTATTTT. This translates into CASSLVRLDTQYF.

The V gene is TRBV14, the J gene TRBJ2-7; 9 nucleotides agree with TRBD1. The CDR3 runs to 15 residues. V shed 3 bases and J 6 bases; nucleotides not matched to a gene: 9. The germline V gene encodes CDR1 SGHDN and CDR2 FVKESK. For the CDR3, the DNA is TGTGCCAGCAGCCATTGGGGGACAGGGTCAGCCGAGCAGTACTTC. Its translation is CASSHWGTGSAEQYF.

This chain joins TRBV6-2 or TRBV6-3 and TRBJ2-1; D possibly uses TRBD1 or TRBD2 (6 bases each). Germline CDR1 is MNHEY and CDR2 is SVGEGT. V was trimmed by 0 bases and J by 10 bases, leaving 25 bases between them. This CDR3 spans 18 amino acids. The CDR3 bases are TGTGCCAGCAGTTACTCTTTTATCTTAGCGGAACAGAGGGGGGAGCAGTTCTTC. It encodes CASSYSFILAEQRGEQFF.

The rearrangement uses TRBV5-1 and TRBJ2-5; TRBD1 or TRBD2 may be the D gene (5 bases each). Trimming left V 0 bases short and J 5 bases short, with 17 bases between. This CDR3 has 16 residues. In germline, CDR1 is SGHRS, CDR2 YFSETQ. CDR3 loop: CASSLGRIGGRETQYF. The CDR3 DNA reads TGCGCCAGCAGCTTGGGACGGATTGGGGGAAGGGAGACCCAGTACTTC.

The genes are TRBV15 and TRBJ2-7; D gene unclear. This CDR3 contains 13 residues. V lost 0 bases and J lost 5, with 8 bases in between. Germline loops: CDR1 LNHNV, CDR2 YYDKDF (reference sequence). The CDR3 here is CATSREARNEQYF. CDR3 in DNA: TGTGCCACCAGCAGAGAGGCGCGTAACGAGCAGTACTTC.